This TCR beta chain was captured in a study of glioma-infiltrating T cells. The iRepertoire nested amplicon-rescue multiplex PCR amplified TCR alpha and beta CDR3s from RNA. TCRdb re-called the multiplex PCR reads through MiXCR, storing one row per CDR3 protein. Of some 150,000 distinct CDR3 sequences listed, around 42% are singletons. The germline V gene has CDR1 SNHLY and CDR2 FYNNEI. Trimming took 5 bases from V and 5 from J, leaving 5 bases between them. The CDR3 is 11 amino acids. This clonotype was obtained from a human donor with low-grade glioma or glioblastoma, undergoing nonglioma brain surgery, or in good health (not recorded which). The chain carries TRBV2 and TRBJ2-3; D unresolved. The sample taken for sequencing was glioma tissue, nonneoplastic brain tissue, or PBMCs (not recorded which). The CDR3 nucleotides read TGTGCCAGCAGTCCGAAAGATACGCAGTATTTT. It codes for CASSPKDTQYF.